This T cell receptor (beta chain) was recorded in a study of spatial heterogeneity in lung cancer. Trimming stripped 2 bases from V and 7 bases from J, with 21 bases between. The CDR3 is made up of 15 amino acids. CDR1 and CDR2 (germline): DFQATT, SNEGSKA (reference sequence). Each CDR3 protein is one row after TCRdb ran MiXCR on the 5' RACE reads. The sample carries about 120,000 distinct CDR3 sequences, about 12% recorded once. The time point here: blood at routine non-recurrence follow-up after resection. Sequencing covered unsorted whole RNA taken from tumor, nontumor lung or frozen PBMC. The sequencing used PBMCs, collected at follow-up. This chain links TRBV20-1 with TRBJ2-7, with D possibly TRBD2 on 6 matching bases. The sequence came from a male donor with early-stage non-small cell lung cancer. The CDR3 sequence is CSARPYYGGAKEQYF. The CDR3 DNA sequence: TGCAGTGCTAGACCCTATTACGGGGGAGCGAAGGAGCAGTACTTC.